A selection of T cell receptor beta chains follows, all from one sample in a study of prognosis after radiotherapy for stage I lung cancer. TCRdb called the multiplex PCR reads again in MiXCR, with one record for every CDR3 protein. The repertoire holds around 60,000 distinct CDR3 sequences, with about a quarter as singletons. Sequencing used PBMCs, obtained before or after stereotactic body radiation therapy (not recorded which). The receptors stem from a donor aged 50 or older with non-small cell lung cancer. Both conserved end residues are part of each CDR3. A D gene is named only where the DNA matches it firmly. Clone size is given for some rows only: seen once, a few or many times, or a class if the clone is expanded.

d_call: NA; j_call: TRBJ2-2; v_call: TRBV7-9; clone_size: NA; cdr3_aa: CASSFVGGSGELFF; cdr3_nt: TGTGCCAGCAGCTTCGTGGGGGGCTCCGGGGAGCTGTTTTTT
d_call: NA; j_call: TRBJ2-5; v_call: TRBV3-1; clone_size: many; cdr3_aa: CASSQGTVGAETQYF; cdr3_nt: TGTGCCAGCAGCCAAGGGACAGTGGGTGCGGAGACCCAGTACTTC
d_call: NA; j_call: TRBJ1-4; v_call: TRBV15; clone_size: medium-sized; cdr3_aa: CATSRGRQGNEKLFF; cdr3_nt: TGTGCCACCAGCAGGGGGAGGCAGGGCAATGAAAAACTGTTTTTT
d_call: NA; j_call: TRBJ1-1; v_call: TRBV28; clone_size: many; cdr3_aa: CASSGWTMNTEAFF; cdr3_nt: TGTGCCAGCAGTGGGTGGACTATGAACACTGAAGCTTTCTTT
d_call: TRBD2; j_call: TRBJ2-3; v_call: TRBV7-2; clone_size: many; cdr3_aa: CASSSGLAGGDYTDTQYF; cdr3_nt: TGTGCCAGCAGCTCGGGACTAGCGGGGGGGGATTACACAGATACGCAGTATTTT
d_call: TRBD1; j_call: TRBJ1-1; v_call: TRBV5-8; clone_size: few; cdr3_aa: CASSWTGGNTEAFF; cdr3_nt: TGTGCCAGCAGTTGGACAGGGGGAAACACTGAAGCTTTCTTT
d_call: NA; j_call: TRBJ2-3; v_call: TRBV6-2/TRBV6-3; clone_size: many; cdr3_aa: CASSPRTAGTDTQYF; cdr3_nt: TGTGCCAGCAGCCCGCGGACAGCTGGCACAGATACGCAGTATTTT
d_call: NA; j_call: TRBJ1-5; v_call: TRBV18; clone_size: many; cdr3_aa: CASSRQNSNQPQHF; cdr3_nt: TGTGCCAGCTCACGTCAGAATAGCAATCAGCCCCAGCATTTT
d_call: NA; j_call: TRBJ1-5; v_call: TRBV2; clone_size: many; cdr3_aa: CASRGGQLSNQPQHF; cdr3_nt: TGTGCCAGCAGGGGCGGACAGCTTAGCAATCAGCCCCAGCATTTT
d_call: NA; j_call: TRBJ2-5; v_call: TRBV11-3; clone_size: many; cdr3_aa: CASSLDRGQTQYF; cdr3_nt: TGTGCCAGCAGCTTAGACAGGGGTCAGACCCAGTACTTC
d_call: TRBD2; j_call: TRBJ2-7; v_call: TRBV28; clone_size: many; cdr3_aa: CASSSLSGGAPYEQYF; cdr3_nt: TGTGCCAGCAGTTCCCTTAGCGGGGGGGCACCCTACGAGCAGTACTTC
d_call: NA; j_call: TRBJ2-5; v_call: TRBV20-1; clone_size: many; cdr3_aa: CSATAVKETQYF; cdr3_nt: TGCAGTGCCACGGCTGTGAAGGAGACCCAGTACTTC
d_call: TRBD1; j_call: TRBJ1-3; v_call: TRBV3-1; clone_size: many; cdr3_aa: CASSDPGQGAGNTIYF; cdr3_nt: TGTGCCAGCAGCGATCCGGGACAGGGGGCGGGAAACACCATATATTTT
d_call: TRBD1; j_call: TRBJ2-1; v_call: TRBV12-3/TRBV12-4; clone_size: many; cdr3_aa: CASSSDRGLVGNEQFF; cdr3_nt: TGTGCCAGCAGTTCGGACAGGGGGCTTGTGGGCAATGAGCAGTTCTTC
d_call: NA; j_call: TRBJ1-3; v_call: TRBV19; clone_size: many; cdr3_aa: CATVSSGNTIYF; cdr3_nt: TGTGCCACCGTCTCTTCTGGAAACACCATATATTTT
d_call: NA; j_call: TRBJ1-1; v_call: TRBV7-9; clone_size: NA; cdr3_aa: CASSFLFSDGRKAFF; cdr3_nt: TGTGCCAGCAGCTTTCTTTTTTCTGACGGCAGAAAGGCTTTCTTT
d_call: TRBD2; j_call: TRBJ2-3; v_call: TRBV5-4; clone_size: NA; cdr3_aa: CASSLVAGGHTDTQYF; cdr3_nt: TGTGCCAGCAGCTTGGTAGCGGGGGGTCACACAGATACGCAGTATTTT
d_call: NA; j_call: TRBJ1-1; v_call: TRBV6-1; clone_size: many; cdr3_aa: CASIRHQNTEAFF; cdr3_nt: TGTGCCAGCATCCGACACCAGAACACTGAAGCTTTCTTT
d_call: TRBD2; j_call: TRBJ2-1; v_call: TRBV7-2; clone_size: many; cdr3_aa: CASSPPRGLRGNEQFF; cdr3_nt: TGTGCCAGCAGCCCACCCCGAGGGTTGCGGGGGAATGAGCAGTTCTTC
d_call: NA; j_call: TRBJ2-1; v_call: TRBV28; clone_size: many; cdr3_aa: CASSVGGSSYNEQFF; cdr3_nt: TGTGCCAGCAGTGTGGGGGGAAGCTCCTACAATGAGCAGTTCTTC